This TCR beta chain came from a study of shared clonotypes between healthy human individuals. Study background: CD4 naive and CD4 memory each took three plates per donor, while CD8 naive took two and CD8 memory one. Regarding the study as a whole: With few donors, the genetic and exposure-history diversity represented was limited.

As to this clone: No antigen is known for it.

Some clones are missing from TCRdb's copy, which holds only in-frame ones; the method was immunoSEQ multiplex PCR. The sample includes around 980,000 clones, 75% to 80% of them seen just once. From CD4+ cells came CD45RA+ naive and CD45RA-negative memory subsets. Sequenced sample: memory CD4+ T cells from PBMCs. Subset reported: CD45RA-negative fraction. This clonotype was obtained from a man younger than 30 in good health. Some clones in this sample may be carry-over from other donors' samples.

CDR3 sequence reads: CASSQSPRGTQYF. The CDR3 DNA sequence: TGTGCCAGCAGCCAGTCCCCACGGGGGACCCAGTACTTC. V and J are TRBV14 and TRBJ2-5, with D maybe TRBD2 (5 bases). V lost 3 bases, J lost 7 bases, and 12 bases lay in between. There are 13 residues in the CDR3. Germline CDR1 reads SGHDN; CDR2 reads FVKESK.